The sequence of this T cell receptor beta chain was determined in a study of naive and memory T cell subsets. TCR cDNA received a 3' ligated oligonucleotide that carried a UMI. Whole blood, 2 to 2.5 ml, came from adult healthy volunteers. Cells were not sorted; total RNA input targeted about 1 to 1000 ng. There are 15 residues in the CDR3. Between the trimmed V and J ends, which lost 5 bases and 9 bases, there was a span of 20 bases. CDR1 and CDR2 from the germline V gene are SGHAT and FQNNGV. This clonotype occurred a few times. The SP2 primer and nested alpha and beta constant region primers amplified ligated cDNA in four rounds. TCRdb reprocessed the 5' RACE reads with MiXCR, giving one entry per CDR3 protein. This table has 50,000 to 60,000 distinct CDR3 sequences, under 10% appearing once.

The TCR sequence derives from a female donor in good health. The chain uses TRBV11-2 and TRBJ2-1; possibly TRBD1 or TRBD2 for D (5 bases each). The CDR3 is CASSVSGTALGEQFF. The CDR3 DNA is TGTGCCAGCAGCGTATCCGGGACCGCCTTGGGTGAGCAGTTCTTC.